The 11 T cell receptor beta chains below come from one sample, sequenced in a study of cytomegalovirus exposure and HLA in healthy donors. The PCR employed 60 Vbeta primers together with 13 Jbeta primers. Profiling relied on immunoSEQ multiplex PCR, and the TCRdb table lists in-frame clones only, not all of them. This table has 250,000 to 300,000 clones, roughly four fifths appearing once. Source material: PBMCs. All receptors derive from a woman in her thirties or forties in good health and CMV-seropositive.

Points on this clone: At one boundary the junction diverges from the germline segment, which might be a read error. V usage is TRBV7-9 and J usage is TRBJ2-7; tentatively, D is TRBD2 (6 bases). The CDR3 extends over 15 amino acids. Germline V gene data show CDR1 as SEHNR and CDR2 as FQNEAQ (reference sequence). The CDR3 DNA reads as TGTTCCAGCAGCTTAGCGGCAGGTGCCCTTGACGAGCAGTACTTC. The encoded protein is CSSSLAAGALDEQYF.

V is TRBV7-9 and J is TRBJ1-4; 9 nucleotides line up with TRBD1. This CDR3 region has 16 residues. Germline V gives CDR1 SEHNR, CDR2 FQNEAQ (reference sequence). V shed 4 bases and J 2 bases; nucleotides not matched to a gene: 5. CDR3 DNA: TGTGCCAGCAGCTCCGACAGGGGGGGGACTAATGAAAAACTGTTTTTT. It yields the protein CASSSDRGGTNEKLFF.

This clone has more than one count but fewer than ten. The chain employs TRBV7-9 and TRBJ1-3; D not resolved. Germline V lookup: CDR1 SEHNR, CDR2 FQNEAQ (reference sequence). The CDR3 totals 12 residues. Here the CDR3 DNA reads TGTGCTAGCGGAGGGCGAGGAAACACCATATATTTT. Translated: CASGGRGNTIYF.

CDR3 nucleotide sequence: TGTGCCAGTAGTTCCAACCAGGGGGCCGGCTATGGCTACACCTTC. Amino acids: CASSSNQGAGYGYTF. The chain has TRBV19 and TRBJ1-2; 8 bases match TRBD1. The V and J ends lost 5 bases and 4 bases, in that order; junction bases with no gene match: 9. Germline loops: CDR1 LNHDA, CDR2 SQIVND (reference sequence). The CDR3 is 15 amino acids. Variable domain in full (rest from reference TRBV19 and TRBJ1-2): DGGITQSPKYLFRKEGQNVTLSCEQNLNHDAMYWYRQDPGQGLRLIYYSQIVNDFQKGDIAEGYSVSREKKESFPLTVTSAQKNPTAFYLCASSSNQGAGYGYTFGSGTRLTVV.

A single count supports this clone. The rearrangement links TRBV5-1 to TRBJ2-5; tentative D call: TRBD2 (5 bases). This CDR3 contains 14 residues. Trimming took off 0 bases at V and 5 bases at J, with 11 bases between the two ends. Germline CDR1 SGHRS, CDR2 YFSETQ. DNA of the CDR3: TGCGCCAGCAGCTTGGGGGTCGGGGTGGAGACCCAGTACTTC. This gives the protein CASSLGVGVETQYF.

CDR3 in amino acids: CASSEAPGRVNSPLHF. CDR3 DNA: TGTGCCAGCAGTGAAGCCCCGGGAAGGGTTAATTCACCCCTCCACTTT. The rearrangement uses TRBV6-1 and TRBJ1-6; D unclear. Germline V gives CDR1 MNHNS, CDR2 SASEGT. The CDR3 loop spans 16 amino acids. Trimming took 0 bases from V and 6 from J, leaving 12 bases between them.

This chain links TRBV18 with TRBJ2-5, with 8 bases identical to TRBD1. The CDR3 sequence is 14 residues long. The germline CDR1 and CDR2 sequences are KGHSH and LQKENI. The J segment lost 4 bases and the V segment lost 2 bases, leaving 3 bases of the junction unmatched. The CDR3 DNA sequence: TGTGCCAGCTCACCATTAGGACAGGGAGAGACCCAGTACTTC. It specifies CASSPLGQGETQYF.

This clone has a single count. V usage is TRBV5-4 and J usage is TRBJ1-5, with 10 bases matching TRBD1. With 2 bases clipped from V and 5 bases from J, the junction kept 4 bases outside the gene matches. The CDR3 runs to 15 residues. In germline, CDR1 is SGHNT, CDR2 YYREEE (reference sequence). The CDR3 spells CASSFSGQGDQPQHF. The CDR3 DNA follows: TGTGCCAGCAGCTTTTCCGGACAGGGGGATCAGCCCCAGCATTTT.

The chain uses TRBV6-1 and TRBJ2-7; weak D call: TRBD2 (6 bases). Trimming took 1 base from V and 2 from J, leaving 12 bases between them. CDR3 length: 15 amino acids. The germline gives CDR1 MNHNS, CDR2 SASEGT. The CDR3 sequence: CASSEGWGGTYEQYF. For the CDR3, the DNA is TGTGCCAGCAGTGAAGGGTGGGGAGGTACCTACGAGCAGTACTTC.

The chain joins TRBV18 to TRBJ2-7; 7 positions match TRBD1. The V gene's germline CDR1 is KGHSH and CDR2 LQKENI. Germline trimming cut 6 bases from V and 3 bases from J; bases unmatched to any gene: 2. The CDR3 contains 12 residues. The CDR3 bases are TGTGCCAGCTCTCGGGACAGCTACGAGCAGTACTTC. This translates into CASSRDSYEQYF.

The genes are TRBV5-1 and TRBJ1-2; TRBD1 matches at 9 bases. Trimming cost V 5 bases and J 3 bases; bases outside gene matches: 17. The CDR3 totals 18 residues. Germline V CDR1 and CDR2: SGHRS, YFSETQ. CDR3 sequence reads: CASSRTGTGLGDDYGYTF. In DNA, the CDR3 is TGCGCCAGCAGTCGTACCGGGACAGGGCTCGGGGACGACTATGGCTACACCTTC.